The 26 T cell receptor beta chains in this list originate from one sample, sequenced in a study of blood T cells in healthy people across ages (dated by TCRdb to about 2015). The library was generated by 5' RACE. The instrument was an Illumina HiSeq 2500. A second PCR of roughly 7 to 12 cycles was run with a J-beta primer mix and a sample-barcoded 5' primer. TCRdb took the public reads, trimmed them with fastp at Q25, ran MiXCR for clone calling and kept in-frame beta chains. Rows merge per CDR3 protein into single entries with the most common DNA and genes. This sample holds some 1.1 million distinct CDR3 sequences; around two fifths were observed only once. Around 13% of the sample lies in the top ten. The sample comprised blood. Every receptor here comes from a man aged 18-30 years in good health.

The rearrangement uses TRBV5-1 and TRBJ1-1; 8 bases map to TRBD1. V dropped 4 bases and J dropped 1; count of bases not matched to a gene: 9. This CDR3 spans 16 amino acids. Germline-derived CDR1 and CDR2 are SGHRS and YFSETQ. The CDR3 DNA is TGCGCCAGCAGCCAGAAATGGGACAGGCAGAACACTGAAGCTTTCTTT. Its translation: CASSQKWDRQNTEAFF. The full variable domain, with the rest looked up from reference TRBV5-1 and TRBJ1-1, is KAGVTQTPRYLIKTRGQQVTLSCSPISGHRSVSWYQQTPGQGLQFLFEYFSETQRNKGNFPGRFSGRQFSNSRSEMNVSTLELGDSALYLCASSQKWDRQNTEAFFGQGTRLTVV.

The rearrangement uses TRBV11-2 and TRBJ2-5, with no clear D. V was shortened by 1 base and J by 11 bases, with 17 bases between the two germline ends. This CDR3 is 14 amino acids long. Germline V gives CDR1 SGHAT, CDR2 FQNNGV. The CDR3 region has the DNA TGTGCCAGCAGCTTAGGGGCGTTGATAGGTGAGCAGTACTTC. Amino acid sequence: CASSLGALIGEQYF.

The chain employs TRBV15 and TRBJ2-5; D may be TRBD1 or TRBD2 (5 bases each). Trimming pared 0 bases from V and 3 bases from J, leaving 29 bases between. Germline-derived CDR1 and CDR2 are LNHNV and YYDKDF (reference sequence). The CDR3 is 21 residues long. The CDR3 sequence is CATSRDGDADVGWSLKETQYF. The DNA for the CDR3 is TGTGCCACCAGCAGAGATGGGGACGCAGATGTAGGGTGGTCCCTTAAAGAGACCCAGTACTTC.

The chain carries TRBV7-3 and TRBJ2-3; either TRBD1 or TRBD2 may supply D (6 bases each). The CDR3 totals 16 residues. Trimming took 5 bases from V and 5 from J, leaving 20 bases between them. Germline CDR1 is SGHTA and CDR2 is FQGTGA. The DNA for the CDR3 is TGTGCCAGCAGCCCCTACCAGGGGCTGGAGGGAGATACGCAGTATTTT. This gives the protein CASSPYQGLEGDTQYF.

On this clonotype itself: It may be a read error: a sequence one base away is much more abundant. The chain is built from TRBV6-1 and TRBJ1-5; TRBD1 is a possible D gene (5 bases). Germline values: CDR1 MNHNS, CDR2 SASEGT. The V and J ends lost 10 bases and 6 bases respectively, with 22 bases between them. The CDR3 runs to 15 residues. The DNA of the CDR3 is TGTGCCACCAAATTCGGGACGTCGGGCAGTCAGCCCCAGCATTTT. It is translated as CATKFGTSGSQPQHF.

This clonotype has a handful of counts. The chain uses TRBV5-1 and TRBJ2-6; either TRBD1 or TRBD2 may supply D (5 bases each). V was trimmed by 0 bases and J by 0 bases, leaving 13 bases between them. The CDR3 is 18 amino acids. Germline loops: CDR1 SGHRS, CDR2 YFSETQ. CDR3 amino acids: CASSLGGGRFSGANVLTF. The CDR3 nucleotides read TGCGCCAGCAGCTTGGGTGGGGGACGTTTCTCTGGGGCCAACGTCCTGACTTTC. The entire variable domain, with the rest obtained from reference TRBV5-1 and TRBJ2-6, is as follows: KAGVTQTPRYLIKTRGQQVTLSCSPISGHRSVSWYQQTPGQGLQFLFEYFSETQRNKGNFPGRFSGRQFSNSRSEMNVSTLELGDSALYLCASSLGGGRFSGANVLTFGAGSRLTVL.

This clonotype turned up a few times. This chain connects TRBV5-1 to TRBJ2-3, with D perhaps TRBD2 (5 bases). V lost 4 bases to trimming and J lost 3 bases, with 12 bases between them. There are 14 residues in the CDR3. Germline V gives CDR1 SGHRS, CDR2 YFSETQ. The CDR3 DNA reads TGCGCCAGCAGCATGAACCCGGGGACAGATACGCAGTATTTT. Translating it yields CASSMNPGTDTQYF. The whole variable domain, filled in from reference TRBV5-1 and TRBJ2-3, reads KAGVTQTPRYLIKTRGQQVTLSCSPISGHRSVSWYQQTPGQGLQFLFEYFSETQRNKGNFPGRFSGRQFSNSRSEMNVSTLELGDSALYLCASSMNPGTDTQYFGPGTRLTVL.

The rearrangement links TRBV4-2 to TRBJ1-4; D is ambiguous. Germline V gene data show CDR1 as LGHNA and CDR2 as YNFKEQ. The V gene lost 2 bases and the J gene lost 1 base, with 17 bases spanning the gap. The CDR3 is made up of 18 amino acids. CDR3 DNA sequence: TGTGCCAGCAGCCAACGGGCCCAGGCAAGGGTAACTAATGAAAAACTGTTTTTT. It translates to CASSQRAQARVTNEKLFF.

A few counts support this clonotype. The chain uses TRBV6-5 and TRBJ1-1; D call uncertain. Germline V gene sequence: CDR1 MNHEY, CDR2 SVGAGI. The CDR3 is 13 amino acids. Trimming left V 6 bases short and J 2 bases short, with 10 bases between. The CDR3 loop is CASRKDANTEAFF. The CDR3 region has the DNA TGTGCCAGCAGGAAGGACGCAAACACTGAAGCTTTCTTT.

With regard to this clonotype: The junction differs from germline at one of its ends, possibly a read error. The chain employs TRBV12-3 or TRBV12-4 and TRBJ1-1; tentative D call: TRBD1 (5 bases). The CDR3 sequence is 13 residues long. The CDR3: CTSSPSGYTEAFF. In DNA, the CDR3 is TGTACCAGCAGCCCATCAGGGTACACTGAAGCTTTCTTT.

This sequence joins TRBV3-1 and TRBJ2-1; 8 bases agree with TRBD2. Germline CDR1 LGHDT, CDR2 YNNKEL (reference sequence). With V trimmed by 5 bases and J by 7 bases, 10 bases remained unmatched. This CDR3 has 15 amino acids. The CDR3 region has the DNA TGTGCCAGCAGCGCCAGGCGGGGGGCACCTAATGAGCAGTTCTTC. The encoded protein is CASSARRGAPNEQFF.

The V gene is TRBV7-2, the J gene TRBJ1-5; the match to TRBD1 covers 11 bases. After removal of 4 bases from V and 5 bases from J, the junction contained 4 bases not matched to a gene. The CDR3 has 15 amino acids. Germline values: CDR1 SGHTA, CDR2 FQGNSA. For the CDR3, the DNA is TGTGCCAGCAGCTCCCGGGGACAGGGGGATCAGCCCCAGCATTTT. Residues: CASSSRGQGDQPQHF.

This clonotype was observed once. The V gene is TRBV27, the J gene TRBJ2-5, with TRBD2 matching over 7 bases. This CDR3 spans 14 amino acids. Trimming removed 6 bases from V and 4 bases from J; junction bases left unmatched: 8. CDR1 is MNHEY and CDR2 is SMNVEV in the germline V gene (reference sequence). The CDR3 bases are TGTGCCAGCAGCTCCAGACTAGCTGCAGAGACCCAGTACTTC. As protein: CASSSRLAAETQYF.

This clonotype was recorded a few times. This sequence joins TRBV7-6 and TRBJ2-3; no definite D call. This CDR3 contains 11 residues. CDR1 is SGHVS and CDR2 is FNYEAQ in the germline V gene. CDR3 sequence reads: CACSSTDTQYF. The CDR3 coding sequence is TGTGCATGTTCGAGCACAGATACGCAGTATTTT. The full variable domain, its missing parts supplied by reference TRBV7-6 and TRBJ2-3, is GAGVSQSPRYKVTKRGQDVALRCDPISGHVSLYWYRQALGQGPEFLTYFNYEAQQDKSGLPNDRFSAERPEGSISTLTIQRTEQRDSAMYRCACSSTDTQYFGPGTRLTVL.

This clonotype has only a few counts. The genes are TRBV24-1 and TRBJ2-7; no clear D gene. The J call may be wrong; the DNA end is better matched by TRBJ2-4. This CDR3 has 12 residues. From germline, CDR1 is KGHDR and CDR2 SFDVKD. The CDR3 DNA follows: TGTGCCACCAGCCCCGGCCTGGACATTCAGTACTTC. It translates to CATSPGLDIQYF.

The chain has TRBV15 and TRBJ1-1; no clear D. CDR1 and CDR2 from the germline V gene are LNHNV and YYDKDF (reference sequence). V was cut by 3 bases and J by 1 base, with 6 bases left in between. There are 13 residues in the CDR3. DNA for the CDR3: TGTGCCACCAGCAGGGACCAGAACACTGAAGCTTTCTTT. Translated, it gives CATSRDQNTEAFF. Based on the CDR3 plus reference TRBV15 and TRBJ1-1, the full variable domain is DAMVIQNPRYQVTQFGKPVTLSCSQTLNHNVMYWYQQKSSQAPKLLFHYYDKDFNNEADTPDNFQSRRPNTSFCFLDIRSPGLGDTAMYLCATSRDQNTEAFFGQGTRLTVV.

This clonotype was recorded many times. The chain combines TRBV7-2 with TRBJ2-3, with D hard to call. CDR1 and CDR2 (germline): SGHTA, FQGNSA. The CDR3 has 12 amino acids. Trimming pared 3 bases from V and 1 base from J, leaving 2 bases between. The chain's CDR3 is CASSFRTDTQYF. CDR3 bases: TGTGCCAGCAGCTTCCGCACAGATACGCAGTATTTT.

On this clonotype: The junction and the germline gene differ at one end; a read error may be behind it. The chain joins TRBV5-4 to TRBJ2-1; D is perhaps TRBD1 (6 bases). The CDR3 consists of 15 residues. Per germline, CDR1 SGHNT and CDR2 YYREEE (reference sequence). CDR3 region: CANSLPGAGYNEQFF. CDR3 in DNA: TGTGCCAACAGCTTGCCAGGGGCTGGTTACAATGAGCAGTTCTTC.

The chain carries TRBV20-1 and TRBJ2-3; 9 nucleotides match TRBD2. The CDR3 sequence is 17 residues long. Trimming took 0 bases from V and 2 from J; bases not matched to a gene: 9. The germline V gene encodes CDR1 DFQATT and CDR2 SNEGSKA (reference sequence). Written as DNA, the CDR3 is TGCAGTGCTAGAGATCACAAAGCGGGGGGCCCCACAGATACGCAGTATTTT. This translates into CSARDHKAGGPTDTQYF.

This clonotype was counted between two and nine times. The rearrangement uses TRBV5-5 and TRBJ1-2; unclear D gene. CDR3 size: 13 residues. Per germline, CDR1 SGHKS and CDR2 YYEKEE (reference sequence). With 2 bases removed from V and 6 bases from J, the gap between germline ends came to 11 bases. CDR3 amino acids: CASSFGNYDGYTF. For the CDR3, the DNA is TGTGCCAGCAGCTTCGGGAACTACGATGGCTACACCTTC.

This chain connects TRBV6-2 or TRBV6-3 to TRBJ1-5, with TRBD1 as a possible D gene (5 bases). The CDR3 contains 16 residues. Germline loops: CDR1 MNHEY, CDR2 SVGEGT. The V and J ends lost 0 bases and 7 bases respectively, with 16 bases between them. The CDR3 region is CASSYSRQPLGQPQHF. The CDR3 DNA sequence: TGTGCCAGCAGTTACTCGAGACAGCCCCTTGGACAGCCCCAGCATTTT.

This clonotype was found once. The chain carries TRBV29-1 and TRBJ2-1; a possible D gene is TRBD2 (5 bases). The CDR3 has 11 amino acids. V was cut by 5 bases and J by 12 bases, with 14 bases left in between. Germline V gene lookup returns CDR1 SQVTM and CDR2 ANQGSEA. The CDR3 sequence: CSVSSWTVQFF. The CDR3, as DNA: TGCAGCGTTAGTTCGTGGACTGTGCAGTTCTTC.

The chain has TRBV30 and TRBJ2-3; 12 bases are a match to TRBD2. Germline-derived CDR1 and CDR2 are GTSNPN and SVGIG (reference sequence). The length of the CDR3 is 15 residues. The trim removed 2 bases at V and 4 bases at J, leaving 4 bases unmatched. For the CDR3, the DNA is TGTGCCTGGAGTCGGACTAGCGGGGAGGCAGATACGCAGTATTTT. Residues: CAWSRTSGEADTQYF.

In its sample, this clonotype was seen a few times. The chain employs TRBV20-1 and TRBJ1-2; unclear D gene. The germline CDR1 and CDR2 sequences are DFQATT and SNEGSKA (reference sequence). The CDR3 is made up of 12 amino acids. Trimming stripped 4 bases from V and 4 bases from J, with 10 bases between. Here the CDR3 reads CSANPPGYGYTF. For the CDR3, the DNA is TGCAGTGCTAACCCCCCCGGCTATGGCTACACCTTC.

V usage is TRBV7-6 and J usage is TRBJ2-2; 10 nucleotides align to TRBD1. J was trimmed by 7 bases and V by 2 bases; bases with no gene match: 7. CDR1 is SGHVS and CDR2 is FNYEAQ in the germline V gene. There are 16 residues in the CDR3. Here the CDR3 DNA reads TGTGCCAGCAGCTTAAATCCCGGGACAGGGGTCGGGGAGCTGTTTTTT. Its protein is CASSLNPGTGVGELFF.

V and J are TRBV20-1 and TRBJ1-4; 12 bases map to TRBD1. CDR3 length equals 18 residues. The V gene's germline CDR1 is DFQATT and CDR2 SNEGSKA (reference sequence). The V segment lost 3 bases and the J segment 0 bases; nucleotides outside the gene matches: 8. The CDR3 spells CSARPRDRGPPTNEKLFF. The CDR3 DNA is TGCAGTGCTAGGCCCCGGGACAGGGGGCCCCCAACTAATGAAAAACTGTTTTTT.